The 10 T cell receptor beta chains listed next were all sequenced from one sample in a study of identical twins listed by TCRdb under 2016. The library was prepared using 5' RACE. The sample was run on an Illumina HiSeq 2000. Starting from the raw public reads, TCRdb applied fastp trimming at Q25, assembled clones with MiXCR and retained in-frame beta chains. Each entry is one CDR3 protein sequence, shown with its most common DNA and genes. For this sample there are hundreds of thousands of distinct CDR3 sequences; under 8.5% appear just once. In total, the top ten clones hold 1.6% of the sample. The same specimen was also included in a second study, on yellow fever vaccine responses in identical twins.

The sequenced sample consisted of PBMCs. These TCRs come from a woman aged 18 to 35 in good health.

The CDR3 sequence: CASGVGTRARYEQFF. In DNA, the CDR3 is TGTGCCAGCGGGGTAGGGACTCGGGCCAGGTATGAGCAGTTCTTC. The chain couples TRBV27 to TRBJ2-1; TRBD2 is a possible D gene (6 bases). This CDR3 has 15 residues. CDR1 is MNHEY, CDR2 SMNVEV, per germline (reference sequence). V was pared by 8 bases and J by 8 bases, with 22 bases between.

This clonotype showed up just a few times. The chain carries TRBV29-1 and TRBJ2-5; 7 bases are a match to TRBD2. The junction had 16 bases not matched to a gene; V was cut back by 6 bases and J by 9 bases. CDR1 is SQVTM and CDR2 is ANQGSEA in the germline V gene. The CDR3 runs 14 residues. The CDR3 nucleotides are TGCAGCGTGGCCAGGAGGCTAGCGGAGAAGGCCCAGTACTTC. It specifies CSVARRLAEKAQYF. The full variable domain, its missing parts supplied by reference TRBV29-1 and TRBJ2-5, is SAVISQKPSRDICQRGTSLTIQCQVDSQVTMMFWYRQQPGQSLTLIATANQGSEATYESGFVIDKFPISRPNLTFSTLTVSNMSPEDSSIYLCSVARRLAEKAQYFGPGTRLLVL.

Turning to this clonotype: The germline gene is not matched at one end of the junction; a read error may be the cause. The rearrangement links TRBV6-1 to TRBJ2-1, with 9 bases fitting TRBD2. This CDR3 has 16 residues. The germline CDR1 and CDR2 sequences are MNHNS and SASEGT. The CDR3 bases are TGTGCCAGCAGACTCTCTAGCGGGGCCACCTACAATGAGCAGCTCTTC. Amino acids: CASRLSSGATYNEQLF.

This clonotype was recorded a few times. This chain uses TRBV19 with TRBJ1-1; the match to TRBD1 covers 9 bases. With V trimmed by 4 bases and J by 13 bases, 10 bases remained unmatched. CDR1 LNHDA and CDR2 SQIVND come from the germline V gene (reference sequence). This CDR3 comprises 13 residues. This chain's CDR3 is CASSKGQGAAGFF. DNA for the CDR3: TGTGCCAGTAGTAAGGGACAGGGAGCCGCGGGTTTCTTT.

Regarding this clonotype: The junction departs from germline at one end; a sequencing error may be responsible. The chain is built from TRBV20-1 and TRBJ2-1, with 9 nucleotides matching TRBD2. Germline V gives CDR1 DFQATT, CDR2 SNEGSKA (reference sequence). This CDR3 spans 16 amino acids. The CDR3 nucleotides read TGCTGTGCTAGAGTTCGAGCGGGAGGCTCCTACAATGAGCAGTTCTTC. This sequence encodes CCARVRAGGSYNEQFF.

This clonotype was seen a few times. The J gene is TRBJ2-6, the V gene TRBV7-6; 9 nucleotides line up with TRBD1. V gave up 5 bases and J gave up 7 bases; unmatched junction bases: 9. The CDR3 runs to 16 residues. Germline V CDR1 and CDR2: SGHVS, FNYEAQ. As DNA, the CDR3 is TGTGCCAGCAGCCAGGGACAGGGCCTTGGAGCCAACGTCCTGACTTTC. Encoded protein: CASSQGQGLGANVLTF.

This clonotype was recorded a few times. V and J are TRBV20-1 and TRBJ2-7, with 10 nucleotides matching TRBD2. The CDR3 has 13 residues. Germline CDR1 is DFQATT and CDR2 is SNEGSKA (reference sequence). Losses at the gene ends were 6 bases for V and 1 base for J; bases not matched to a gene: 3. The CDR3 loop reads CSASSGRSYEQYF. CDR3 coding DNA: TGCAGTGCCTCTAGCGGGAGATCCTACGAGCAGTACTTC.

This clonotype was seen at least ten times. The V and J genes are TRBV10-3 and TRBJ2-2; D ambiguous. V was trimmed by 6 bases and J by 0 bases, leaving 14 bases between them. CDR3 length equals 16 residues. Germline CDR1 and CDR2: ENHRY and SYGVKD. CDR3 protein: CAISKNPGANTGELFF. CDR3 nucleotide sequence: TGTGCCATCAGCAAGAACCCAGGAGCGAACACCGGGGAGCTGTTTTTT.

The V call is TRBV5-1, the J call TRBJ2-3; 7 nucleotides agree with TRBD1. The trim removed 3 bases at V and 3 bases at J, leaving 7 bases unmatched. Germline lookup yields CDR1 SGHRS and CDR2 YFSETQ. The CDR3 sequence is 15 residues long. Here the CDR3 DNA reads TGCGCCAGCAGCTCGTGGACAGGTGTAACAGATACGCAGTATTTT. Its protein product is CASSSWTGVTDTQYF.

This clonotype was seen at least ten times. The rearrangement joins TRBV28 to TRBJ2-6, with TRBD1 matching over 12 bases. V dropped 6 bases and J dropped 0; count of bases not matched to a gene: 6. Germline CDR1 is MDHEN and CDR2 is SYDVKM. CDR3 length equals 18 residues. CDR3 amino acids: CASRQRDRGLSGANVLTF. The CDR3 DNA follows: TGTGCCAGCAGACAACGGGACAGGGGGCTCTCTGGGGCCAACGTCCTGACTTTC.